These T cell receptor beta chains were read from a single sample in a study of identical twins. From the 5' RACE reads, TCRdb called clonotypes with MiXCR, one entry per CDR3 protein. The sample records roughly 700,000 distinct CDR3 sequences, 8% to 9% being singletons. The data were also submitted as part of a second study, on yellow fever vaccine responses in identical twins.

The sample consisted of PBMCs. Source of these receptors: a woman between 18 and 29 years old in good health. Each CDR3 is given with its conserved first and last residue. Fields, in order: J gene, V gene, clone size, D gene, CDR3 DNA, CDR3 protein. The D gene is left open where the match is weak. Size values are once, few and many counts, or a class for expanded clones, and some rows have none.

j_gene: TRBJ1-1; v_gene: TRBV5-1; abundance: NA; d_gene: NA; CDR3nt: TGCGCCAGCAGCCTAGCCTCGAACACTGAAGCTTTCTTT; CDR3aa: CASSLASNTEAFF
j_gene: TRBJ2-1; v_gene: TRBV29-1; abundance: NA; d_gene: TRBD1; CDR3nt: TGCAGCGTTGAAAGGGGGACAGGGGGCTTTAATGAGCAGTTCTTC; CDR3aa: CSVERGTGGFNEQFF
j_gene: TRBJ2-5; v_gene: TRBV28; abundance: NA; d_gene: TRBD1; CDR3nt: TGTGCCAGCAGTGGAAGACAGGGTTTAGAGACCCAGTACTTC; CDR3aa: CASSGRQGLETQYF
j_gene: TRBJ2-2; v_gene: TRBV24-1; abundance: few; d_gene: TRBD1; CDR3nt: TGTGCCACCAGTGATTTTACAGGGGGCGGCGGGGAGCTGTTTTTT; CDR3aa: CATSDFTGGGGELFF
j_gene: TRBJ2-5; v_gene: TRBV20-1; abundance: NA; d_gene: NA; CDR3nt: TGCAGTGTGGAGATAACGGGGAGAGGGTACCAAGAGACCCAGTACTTC; CDR3aa: CSVEITGRGYQETQYF
j_gene: TRBJ2-3; v_gene: TRBV29-1; abundance: few; d_gene: NA; CDR3nt: TGCAGCCTCTCGACTGCAGTTGGAGATACGCAGTATTTT; CDR3aa: CSLSTAVGDTQYF
j_gene: TRBJ2-3; v_gene: TRBV7-2; abundance: NA; d_gene: NA; CDR3nt: TGTGCCAGCAGCCAACAGAAGATCCCAGATACGCAGTATTTT; CDR3aa: CASSQQKIPDTQYF
j_gene: TRBJ2-2; v_gene: TRBV6-4; abundance: NA; d_gene: NA; CDR3nt: TGTGCCACCTCGCCGGTGGCAGAATACACCGGGGAGCTGTTTTTT; CDR3aa: CATSPVAEYTGELFF
j_gene: TRBJ2-7; v_gene: TRBV28; abundance: many; d_gene: NA; CDR3nt: TGTGCCAGCAGTTTGGTTCGGAACGAGCAGTACTTC; CDR3aa: CASSLVRNEQYF
j_gene: TRBJ2-3; v_gene: TRBV20-1; abundance: many; d_gene: TRBD2; CDR3nt: TGCAGTGCCAGCCTAGCGGGGGCAGAGACGCAGTATTTT; CDR3aa: CSASLAGAETQYF
j_gene: TRBJ2-3; v_gene: TRBV5-1; abundance: few; d_gene: NA; CDR3nt: TGCGCCAGCAGCAGCCGGGACACCGCCACAGATACGCAGTATTTT; CDR3aa: CASSSRDTATDTQYF
j_gene: TRBJ2-3; v_gene: TRBV6-2/TRBV6-3; abundance: few; d_gene: TRBD2; CDR3nt: TGTGCCAGCAGGACAACTAGCGCAGATACGCAGTATTTT; CDR3aa: CASRTTSADTQYF
j_gene: TRBJ2-5; v_gene: TRBV29-1; abundance: few; d_gene: NA; CDR3nt: TGCAGCGTTGGCCCCAAGGAGACCCAGTACTTC; CDR3aa: CSVGPKETQYF
j_gene: TRBJ2-7; v_gene: TRBV5-6; abundance: NA; d_gene: NA; CDR3nt: TGTGCCAGCAGCTTGGAAGGGATCGGCGAGCAGTACTTC; CDR3aa: CASSLEGIGEQYF
j_gene: TRBJ2-5; v_gene: TRBV29-1; abundance: NA; d_gene: NA; CDR3nt: TGCAGCGTTGATCAGGAGACCCAGTACTTC; CDR3aa: CSVDQETQYF
j_gene: TRBJ2-3; v_gene: TRBV20-1; abundance: NA; d_gene: TRBD2; CDR3nt: TGCAGTGCTACTGAGAGCTCTCGGGGGGTAGATACGCAGTATTTT; CDR3aa: CSATESSRGVDTQYF
j_gene: TRBJ1-2; v_gene: TRBV6-1; abundance: NA; d_gene: NA; CDR3nt: TGTGCCAGCAGTGAGCCTAGGAACTATGGCTACACCTTC; CDR3aa: CASSEPRNYGYTF
j_gene: TRBJ2-7; v_gene: TRBV14; abundance: few; d_gene: TRBD2; CDR3nt: TGTGCCAGCATACCCGGGAGCGGGAGGCCTTGCCTTGAGCAGTACTTC; CDR3aa: CASIPGSGRPCLEQYF
j_gene: TRBJ2-1; v_gene: TRBV7-2; abundance: few; d_gene: TRBD1; CDR3nt: TGTGCCAGCAGCTTAGGCTGGGGACAGGGAATTAAGGTTCGCAATGAGCAGTTCTTC; CDR3aa: CASSLGWGQGIKVRNEQFF
j_gene: TRBJ2-7; v_gene: TRBV7-6; abundance: NA; d_gene: NA; CDR3nt: TGTGCCAGCAGCTCTATTAGGGGCTCCTACGAGCAGTACTTC; CDR3aa: CASSSIRGSYEQYF
j_gene: TRBJ2-5; v_gene: TRBV27; abundance: few; d_gene: NA; CDR3nt: TGTGCCAGCACGGGGGAAGGGACCCAGTACTTC; CDR3aa: CASTGEGTQYF
j_gene: TRBJ2-5; v_gene: TRBV5-1; abundance: many; d_gene: TRBD2; CDR3nt: TGCGCCAGCAGCTTGGAACTAGCGGGAGCTCAAGAGACCCAGTACTTC; CDR3aa: CASSLELAGAQETQYF
j_gene: TRBJ2-7; v_gene: TRBV10-3; abundance: NA; d_gene: TRBD1; CDR3nt: TGTGCCGCAGGGACAGGGGGCTACGAGCAGTACTTC; CDR3aa: CAAGTGGYEQYF
j_gene: TRBJ2-1; v_gene: TRBV19; abundance: NA; d_gene: NA; CDR3nt: TGTGCCAGTAGTATAGGGAACGGGATAGGTGAGCAGTTCTTC; CDR3aa: CASSIGNGIGEQFF
j_gene: TRBJ2-7; v_gene: TRBV4-1; abundance: NA; d_gene: NA; CDR3nt: TGCGCCAGCAGCCACGCTAGGGGCAGGACCTACGAGCAGTACTTC; CDR3aa: CASSHARGRTYEQYF
j_gene: TRBJ2-5; v_gene: TRBV3-1; abundance: few; d_gene: TRBD2; CDR3nt: TGTGCCAGCAGCCAAGATAGCGGGTTCGGAGGGACCCAGTACTTC; CDR3aa: CASSQDSGFGGTQYF
j_gene: TRBJ1-5; v_gene: TRBV10-3; abundance: few; d_gene: NA; CDR3nt: TGTGCCATCAGTGAGAGGGCACAGGGAAGTCAGCCCCAGCATTTT; CDR3aa: CAISERAQGSQPQHF
j_gene: TRBJ1-1; v_gene: TRBV7-9; abundance: many; d_gene: NA; CDR3nt: TGTGCCAGCATCGAAGATGGGGGAAAAAACACTGAAGCTTTCTTT; CDR3aa: CASIEDGGKNTEAFF
j_gene: TRBJ2-2; v_gene: TRBV24-1; abundance: NA; d_gene: NA; CDR3nt: TGTGCCACCAACGGGGGGCCGAACACCGGGGAGCTGTTTTTT; CDR3aa: CATNGGPNTGELFF